These T cell receptor beta chains were read from a single sample in a study of T cell responses to AZD1222 COVID-19 vaccine. Some clones are missing from TCRdb's copy, which holds only in-frame ones; the method was immunoSEQ multiplex PCR. This sample has more than 60,000 clones, with around 90% found just once. The material was peripheral blood, obtained on day 0 of AZD1222 vaccination. These receptors originate from an adult in good health. Each CDR3 is given with its conserved first and last residue. D genes are given only for firm matches. Rows may omit the clone size; those that give it use once, few, many or a size class.

D,V,size,J,DNA,CDR3
-,TRBV6-1,once,TRBJ1-2,TGTGCCAGCAGTGAGAGGAGTCACTATGGCTACACCTTC,CASSERSHYGYTF
-,TRBV4-3,once,TRBJ1-2,TGCGCCAGCAGCCAAGATAAGAACAGTTACCTCAATGGCTACACCTTC,CASSQDKNSYLNGYTF
-,TRBV23-1,-,TRBJ2-7,TGCGCCAGCTCGCGACAGGTTTTCGAGCAGTACTTC,CASSRQVFEQYF
-,TRBV7-8,-,TRBJ2-1,TGTGCCAGCAGCTTAGGGCTCGACGAGCAGTTCTTC,CASSLGLDEQFF
-,TRBV20-1,-,TRBJ2-2,TGCAGTGCTAGGACCTCCGGGGAGCTGTTTTTT,CSARTSGELFF
-,TRBV27,-,TRBJ1-2,TGTGCCAGCAGTCCATCCCAGGGAATCAACTATGGCTACACCTTC,CASSPSQGINYGYTF
-,TRBV6-5,-,TRBJ1-6,TGTGCCAGCACCCTGAGCGGGGTAGGGTCACCCCTCCACTTT,CASTLSGVGSPLHF
-,TRBV24-1,-,TRBJ1-1,TGTGCCACCAGTGATTTGGGGGACACAACCGACACTGAAGCTTTCTTT,CATSDLGDTTDTEAFF
TRBD1,TRBV7-8,-,TRBJ1-1,TGTGCCAGCAGCCTAGGGACAGAGAGTTTGAACACTGAAGCTTTCTTT,CASSLGTESLNTEAFF
-,TRBV19,-,TRBJ1-5,TGTGCCAGTAGTATTGAGTCCCGAGGGCAGCCCCAGCATTTT,CASSIESRGQPQHF
TRBD1,TRBV6-5,-,TRBJ2-7,TGTGCCAGCAGACAGGGACAGGGGGCCTACGAGCAGTACTTC,CASRQGQGAYEQYF
-,TRBV15,-,TRBJ1-4,TGTGCCACCAGCAGAGATAGACCCCCGGCCGCTAATGAAAAACTGTTTTTT,CATSRDRPPAANEKLFF
-,TRBV7-6,-,TRBJ1-3,TGTGCCAGCAGCTTAGCACAGGATTCGCCTCTCTCTGGAAACACCATATATTTT,CASSLAQDSPLSGNTIYF
TRBD1,TRBV11-2,-,TRBJ2-7,TGTGCCAGCAGCTTAGGGGTGGGACAGGTCTACGAGCAGTACTTC,CASSLGVGQVYEQYF
-,TRBV5-8,-,TRBJ2-3,TGTGCCAGCAGCCAGGGACCGGCAACAGATACGCAGTATTTT,CASSQGPATDTQYF
-,TRBV5-4,-,TRBJ2-2,TGTGCCAGCAGCTTCGGTCTCAACTCCGGGGAGAACACCGGGGAGCTGTTTTTT,CASSFGLNSGENTGELFF
TRBD1,TRBV19,-,TRBJ2-4,TGTGCCAGTAGTATAGCCACACAGGGGGCCGCCAAAAACATTCAGTACTTC,CASSIATQGAAKNIQYF
-,TRBV30,-,TRBJ2-7,TGTGCCTGGAGTGAAGGGGCCGAGCAGTACTTC,CAWSEGAEQYF
-,TRBV7-9,-,TRBJ2-7,TGTGCCAGCAGCGCGGGAGGGTGGGACAGGGCAATTTACGAGCAGTACTTC,CASSAGGWDRAIYEQYF
-,TRBV19,once,TRBJ1-5,TGTGCCAGTTTCCCCTCCCCCGGCTCAGGACAGTACAATCAGCCCCAGCATTTT,CASFPSPGSGQYNQPQHF
-,TRBV9,-,TRBJ1-2,TGTGCCAGCAGCACCGGGGGCAGAAACTATGGCTACACCTTC,CASSTGGRNYGYTF
-,TRBV19,-,TRBJ2-7,TGTGCCAGTAGTTCCTCCGGGACGGCTACCTACGAGCAGTACTTC,CASSSSGTATYEQYF
-,TRBV6-2/TRBV6-3,-,TRBJ1-5,TGTGCCAGCAGTTACTCGAGGCAGGGCTACGGCAATCAGCCCCAGCATTTT,CASSYSRQGYGNQPQHF
-,TRBV3-1/TRBV3-2,-,TRBJ1-4,TGTGCCAGCAGCCTCGAGACTCCGGACTATTTGTTTTTT,CASSLETPDYLFF
TRBD2,TRBV18,-,TRBJ2-7,TGTGCCAGCTCACCAGGGACTACCTACGAGCAGTACTTC,CASSPGTTYEQYF
-,TRBV5-1,-,TRBJ1-2,TGCGCCAGCAGCTTCCACGGGACTTACTATGGCTACACCTTC,CASSFHGTYYGYTF
-,TRBV7-6,-,TRBJ2-5,TGTGCCAGCAGCCGGGGACGACAAGAGACCCAGTACTTC,CASSRGRQETQYF
TRBD2,TRBV18,-,TRBJ2-7,TGTGCCAGCATAACCTCGGGGAGGGCCCACGAGCAGTACTTC,CASITSGRAHEQYF
-,TRBV6-2/TRBV6-3,-,TRBJ2-5,TGTGCCAGCAGTTACTCTCCGACCTCGCAAGAGACCCAGTACTTC,CASSYSPTSQETQYF
-,TRBV7-9,-,TRBJ2-3,TGTGCCAGCAACCCCGGAACACTACGCACAGATACGCAGTATTTT,CASNPGTLRTDTQYF
-,TRBV27,-,TRBJ1-3,TGTGCCAGCAGCTCCAGGGGTGGCACCATATATTTT,CASSSRGGTIYF
TRBD1,TRBV7-8,-,TRBJ2-7,TGTGCCAGCAGCTCCCACGGACAGGGTTCCTACGAGCAGTACTTC,CASSSHGQGSYEQYF
-,TRBV4-1,-,TRBJ1-3,TGCGCCAGCAGCCAAGAGATGTCCGGGGCCGGAAACACCATATATTTT,CASSQEMSGAGNTIYF
-,TRBV5-4,-,TRBJ1-2,TGTGCCAGCGCACGGAGATATGGTCAAGGCTATGGCTACACCTTC,CASARRYGQGYGYTF
-,TRBV6-5,-,TRBJ1-4,TGTGCCAGCAGTTCAGGGAATGAAAAACTGTTTTTT,CASSSGNEKLFF
TRBD1,TRBV5-6,-,TRBJ1-6,TGTGCCAGCAGCCGCCGGACAGGGGTGAGTTCACCCCTCCACTTT,CASSRRTGVSSPLHF
-,TRBV5-1,-,TRBJ1-1,TGCGCCAGCAGCTTCACAGGGTATAACACTGAAGCTTTCTTT,CASSFTGYNTEAFF
-,TRBV5-1,-,TRBJ1-3,TGCGCCAGCCAGGACATCAACTCTGGAAACACCATATATTTT,CASQDINSGNTIYF
-,TRBV19,-,TRBJ1-1,TGTGCCGTCAGAGGCGGGGGGTTGAACACTGAAGCTTTCTTT,CAVRGGGLNTEAFF
-,TRBV6-5,-,TRBJ2-7,TGTGCCAGCAGATTCACGACGCGGGATGTCTACGAGCAGTACTTC,CASRFTTRDVYEQYF
-,TRBV5-1,-,TRBJ2-5,TGCGCCAGCAGCTGGGGACAAGGGACAGAGACCCAGTACTTC,CASSWGQGTETQYF
-,TRBV14,-,TRBJ1-1,TGTGCCAGCAGAAGTCAGGGAAAAGCTTTCTTT,CASRSQGKAFF
-,TRBV5-5,-,TRBJ2-2,TGTGCCAGCAGCTTCGGCAGGACGAACACCGGGGAGCTGTTTTTT,CASSFGRTNTGELFF
-,TRBV4-2,-,TRBJ1-2,TGTGCCAGCAGCCAAGCCCCTGAAATGGGCTACACCTTC,CASSQAPEMGYTF
TRBD2,TRBV7-2,-,TRBJ2-1,TGTGCCAGCAGCCCGGGGGGGACTAGCGCCCAAGGGGAGCAGTTCTTC,CASSPGGTSAQGEQFF
-,TRBV20-1,-,TRBJ1-4,TGCAGTGCCGGGGGTGAAAAACTGTTTTTT,CSAGGEKLFF
-,TRBV18,-,TRBJ2-7,TGTGCCAGCTCACCTAGAGTAGCGGAGGTCTCCTACGAGCAGTACTTC,CASSPRVAEVSYEQYF
TRBD1,TRBV27,once,TRBJ2-3,TGTGCCAGCAGTCGGACAGGGGCCACCCTTTCGACAGATACGCAGTATTTT,CASSRTGATLSTDTQYF
-,TRBV7-3,-,TRBJ2-2,TGTGCCAGCAGCCCGTTGCGAGGGAGCACCGGGGAGCTGTTTTTT,CASSPLRGSTGELFF
-,TRBV18,-,TRBJ2-1,TGTGCCAGCTCAGACAGGATTAACAATGAGCAGTTCTTC,CASSDRINNEQFF
TRBD1,TRBV11-2,-,TRBJ1-1,TGTGCCAGCAGCTTCAGGGGGGCGAACACTGAAGCTTTCTTT,CASSFRGANTEAFF
TRBD1,TRBV6-1,-,TRBJ1-5,TGTGCCAGCAGTGGCCCCAACAGGGGCGGTCGCAATCAGCCCCAGCATTTT,CASSGPNRGGRNQPQHF
TRBD2,TRBV6-5,-,TRBJ2-7,TGTGCCAGCAGTTACGATCCTAGCGGGCTCTACGAGCAGTACTTC,CASSYDPSGLYEQYF
TRBD1,TRBV7-3,-,TRBJ2-2,TGTGCCAGCAGCCTGGACAGGGGGAACACCGGGGAGCTGTTTTTT,CASSLDRGNTGELFF
TRBD2,TRBV18,-,TRBJ2-3,TGTGCCAGCTCACCAAGGAGTAGCGGGACAGATACGCAGTATTTT,CASSPRSSGTDTQYF
-,TRBV11-3,-,TRBJ1-1,TGTGCCAGCAGCTTAGGTGGGGTTGGGAACACTGAAGCTTTCTTT,CASSLGGVGNTEAFF
-,TRBV4-2,few,TRBJ1-1,TGTGCCAGCAGCCCCCAAGGAGCGAACACTGAAGCTTTCTTT,CASSPQGANTEAFF
TRBD2,TRBV7-9,-,TRBJ2-1,TGTGCCAGCAGCTTGAGCGGGAGGGCCGCTGAGCAGTTCTTC,CASSLSGRAAEQFF